This T cell receptor (beta chain) was sequenced in a study of blood T cell repertoires in COVID-19. The overall study: Researchers got acute and convalescent COVID-19 samples from the United States, Italy and Spain. T cells, B-cell-depleted T cells, or PBMCs supplied cDNA or gDNA.

This clone was detected only once. Symptom resolution, clearance, or two negative PCRs marked donors in Cohort 3 as recovered. Libraries were prepared by immunoSEQ multiplex PCR; TCRdb keeps only in-frame clonotypes and omits some of them. Of fewer than 200,000 clones in the sample, more than 80% are singletons; the top ten hold more than 10%. The CDR3 runs to 15 residues. The germline V gene encodes CDR1 SGHVS and CDR2 FQNEAQ. Trimming took 5 bases from V and 2 from J; bases not matched to a gene: 4. The sample was PBMCs or T cells enriched from blood (not recorded which). The sequence came from a man aged 45-60 years who had recovered from COVID-19. The rearrangement joins TRBV7-8 to TRBJ1-5; 9 bases match TRBD1. The CDR3 loop reads CASSPDRGGNQPQHF. The CDR3 DNA follows: TGTGCCAGCAGCCCGGACAGGGGTGGCAATCAGCCCCAGCATTTT.